The clone carrying this TCR beta chain was recorded many times. Its specificity is not known. The read halts 3 residues ahead of the CDR3 end, with the missing end drawn from the germline J gene. This sample is drawn from a study of T cell clonality in common variable immunodeficiency. Caucasian heritage predominated among both patients and controls. Produced via immunoSEQ multiplex PCR; TCRdb's table is partial and in-frame only. The sample offers roughly 40,000 clones and no singletons, the top ten holding approximately 3%. From germline, CDR1 is SGHDT and CDR2 YYEEEE. Trimming shortened V by 4 bases and J by 9 bases, and 11 bases separated the two germline ends. The CDR3 is 12 residues long. Study results and limitations: Common variable immunodeficiency TCR beta sequences reportedly had fewer deletions and N-nucleotide insertions. TCRbeta clonality was increased in CVID versus healthy controls.

Sequenced input: peripheral blood mononuclear cells. The receptor comes from a person aged 18 to 70 in good health. The V call is TRBV5-6, the J call TRBJ2-1, with D unclear. The CDR3 loop is CASSPPRGEQFF. CDR3 DNA (partial): TGTGCCAGCAGCCCCCCAAGAGGTGAG.